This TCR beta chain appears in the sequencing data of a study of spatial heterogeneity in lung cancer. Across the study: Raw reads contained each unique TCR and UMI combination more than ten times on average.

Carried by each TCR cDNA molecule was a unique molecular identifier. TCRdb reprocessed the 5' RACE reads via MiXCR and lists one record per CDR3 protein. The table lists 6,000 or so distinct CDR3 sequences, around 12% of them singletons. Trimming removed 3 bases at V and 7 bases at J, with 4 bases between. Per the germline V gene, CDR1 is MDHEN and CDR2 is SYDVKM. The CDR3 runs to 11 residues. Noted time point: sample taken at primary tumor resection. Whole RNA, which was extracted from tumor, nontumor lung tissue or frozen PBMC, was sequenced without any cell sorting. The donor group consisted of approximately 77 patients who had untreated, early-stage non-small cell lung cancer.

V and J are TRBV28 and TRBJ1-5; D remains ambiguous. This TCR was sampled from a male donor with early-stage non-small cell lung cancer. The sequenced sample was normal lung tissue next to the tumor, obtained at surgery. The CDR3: CASSFPQPQHF. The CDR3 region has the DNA TGTGCCAGCAGTTTCCCCCAGCCCCAGCATTTT.